The sequence of this T cell receptor (beta chain) was determined in a study of T cell changes during pregnancy in multiple sclerosis. Assay: immunoSEQ multiplex PCR; the TCRdb copy retains only in-frame clones and omits some. The sample has about 36,000 clones, 88% seen once. The CDR3 loop spans 14 amino acids. Germline CDR1 is SGHNT and CDR2 is YYREEE (reference sequence). With respect to this clone: Relative to the germline gene, one junction end is altered; a read error may explain this.

The source was CD4+ T cells from peripheral blood mononuclear cells, collected in the first trimester of pregnancy. The source is a female donor with multiple sclerosis, enrolled in a pregnancy study. The chain recombines TRBV5-4 with TRBJ2-4; 11 bases are a match to TRBD2. DNA of the CDR3: TGTGCCAGCAGCTTGGCCGGGGTTAGCGGGGGGGAGGGATTC. Its protein is CASSLAGVSGGEGF.